The clone carrying this TCR beta chain was counted ten times or more. This record belongs to a study of early T cells in non-severe SARS-CoV-2 infection. V was cut by 0 bases and J by 6 bases, with 4 bases left in between. Germline lookup yields CDR1 MNHEY and CDR2 SVGEGT. The CDR3 length is 12 residues. TCRdb used MiXCR to reprocess the 5' RACE reads, holding one entry per CDR3 protein. Of 85,000 to 100,000 distinct CDR3 sequences in the sample, 13% were seen once. Sequencing was performed on whole blood. The chain joins TRBV6-2 or TRBV6-3 to TRBJ2-3; no reliable D call. This TCR derives from an adult who was a healthcare worker with PCR-confirmed SARS-CoV-2 infection or an uninfected control (not recorded which). CDR3 nucleotide sequence: TGTGCCAGCAGTTACTCGAGTGATACGCAGTATTTT. It translates to CASSYSSDTQYF.